This TCR beta chain is drawn from a study of T cells in pancreatic ductal adenocarcinoma. Germline loops: CDR1 LGHNA, CDR2 YNFKEQ. This CDR3 has 17 residues. V gave up 2 bases and J gave up 13 bases, with 26 bases separating them. The table came from immunoSEQ multiplex PCR; TCRdb's copy has only in-frame clones and leaves some out. The sample lists over 85,000 clones; roughly 96% were seen once. This clone showed up just once. Surgery without prior neoadjuvant therapy was the treatment of the selected pancreatic ductal adenocarcinoma patients. The clonotype originates from a human donor with pancreatic ductal adenocarcinoma. Sequencing used PBMCs. This sequence joins TRBV4-2 and TRBJ2-2, with TRBD2 as a possible D gene (6 bases). The CDR3 nucleotides are TGTGCCAGCAGCCAATCAGAAAAGACCGGGACTCCCCAGGTGCTGTTTTTT. Translating gives CASSQSEKTGTPQVLFF.